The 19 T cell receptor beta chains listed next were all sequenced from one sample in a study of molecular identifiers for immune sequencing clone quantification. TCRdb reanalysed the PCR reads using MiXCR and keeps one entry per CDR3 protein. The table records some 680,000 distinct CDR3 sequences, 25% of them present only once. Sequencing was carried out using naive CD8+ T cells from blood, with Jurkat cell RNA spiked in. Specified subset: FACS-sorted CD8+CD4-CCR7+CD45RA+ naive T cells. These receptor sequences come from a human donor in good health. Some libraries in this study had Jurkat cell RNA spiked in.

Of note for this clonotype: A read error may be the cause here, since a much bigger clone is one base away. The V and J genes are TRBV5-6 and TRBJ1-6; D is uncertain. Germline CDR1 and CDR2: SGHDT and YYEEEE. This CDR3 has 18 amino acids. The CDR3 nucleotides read TGTGCCAGCAGCTCAACAAACGGACGGGATTCCTATAATTCACCCTTCCACTTT. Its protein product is CASSSTNGRDSYNSPFHF.

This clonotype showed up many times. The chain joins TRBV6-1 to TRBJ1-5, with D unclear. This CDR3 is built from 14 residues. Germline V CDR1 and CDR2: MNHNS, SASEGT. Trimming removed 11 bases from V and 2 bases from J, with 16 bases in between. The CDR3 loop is CAAGTDIGNQPQHF. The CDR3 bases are TGTGCCGCAGGAACCGATATCGGCAATCAGCCCCAGCATTTT.

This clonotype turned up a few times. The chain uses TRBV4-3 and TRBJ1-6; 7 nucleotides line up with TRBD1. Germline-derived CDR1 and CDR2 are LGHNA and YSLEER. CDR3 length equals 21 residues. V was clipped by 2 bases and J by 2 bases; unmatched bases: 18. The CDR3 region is CASSQPVHQGGLPTYNSPLHF. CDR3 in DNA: TGCGCCAGCAGCCAACCCGTACATCAAGGGGGCCTACCTACCTATAATTCACCCCTCCACTTT.

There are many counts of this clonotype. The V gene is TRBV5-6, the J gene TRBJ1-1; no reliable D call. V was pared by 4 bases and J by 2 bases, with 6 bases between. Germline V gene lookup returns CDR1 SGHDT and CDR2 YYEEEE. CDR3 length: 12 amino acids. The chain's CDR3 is CASSEDNTEAFF. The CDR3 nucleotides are TGTGCCAGCAGCGAAGACAACACTGAAGCTTTCTTT.

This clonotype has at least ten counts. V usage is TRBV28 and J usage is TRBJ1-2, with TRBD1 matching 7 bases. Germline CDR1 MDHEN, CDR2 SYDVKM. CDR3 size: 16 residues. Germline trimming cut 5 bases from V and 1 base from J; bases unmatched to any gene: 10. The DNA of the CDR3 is TGTGCCAGCAGTATCCCGACAGGGACGCTTAACTATGGCTACACCTTC. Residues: CASSIPTGTLNYGYTF.

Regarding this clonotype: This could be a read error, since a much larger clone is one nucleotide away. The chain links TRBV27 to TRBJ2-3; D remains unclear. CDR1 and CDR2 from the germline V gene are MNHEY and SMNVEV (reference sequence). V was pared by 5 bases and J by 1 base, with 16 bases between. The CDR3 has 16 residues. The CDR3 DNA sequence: TGTGCCAGCAGTCCACTCGCGGTTACTGGCACAGATACGCAGTATTTT. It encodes CASSPLAVTGTDTQYF.

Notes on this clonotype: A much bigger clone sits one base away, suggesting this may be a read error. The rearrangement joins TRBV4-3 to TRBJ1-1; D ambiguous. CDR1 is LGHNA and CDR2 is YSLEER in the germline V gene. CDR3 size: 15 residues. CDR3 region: CASGQLAGMATEAFF. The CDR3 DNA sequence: TGCGCCAGCGGCCAATTAGCCGGGATGGCCACTGAAGCTTTCTTT.

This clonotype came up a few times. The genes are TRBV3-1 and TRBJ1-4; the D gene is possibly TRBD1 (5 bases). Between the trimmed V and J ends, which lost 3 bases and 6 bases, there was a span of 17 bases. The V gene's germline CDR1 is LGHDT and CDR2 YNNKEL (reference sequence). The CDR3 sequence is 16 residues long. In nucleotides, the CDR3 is TGTGCCAGCAGCCAGACCGACCCCGGGACCGATGAAAAACTGTTTTTT. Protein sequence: CASSQTDPGTDEKLFF.

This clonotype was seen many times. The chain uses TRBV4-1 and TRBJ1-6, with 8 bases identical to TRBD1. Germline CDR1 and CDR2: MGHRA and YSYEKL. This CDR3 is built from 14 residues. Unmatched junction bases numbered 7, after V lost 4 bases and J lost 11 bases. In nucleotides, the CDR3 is TGCGCCAGCAGCCCAGGACAGGGCATGACACCCCTCCACTTT. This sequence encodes CASSPGQGMTPLHF.

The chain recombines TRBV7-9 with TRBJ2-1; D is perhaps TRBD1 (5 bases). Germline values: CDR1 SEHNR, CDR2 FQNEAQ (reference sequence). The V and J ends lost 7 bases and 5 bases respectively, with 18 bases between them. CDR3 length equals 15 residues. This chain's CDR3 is CASTEQVRNHNEQFF. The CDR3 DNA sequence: TGTGCCAGCACCGAACAGGTCCGTAATCACAATGAGCAGTTCTTC.

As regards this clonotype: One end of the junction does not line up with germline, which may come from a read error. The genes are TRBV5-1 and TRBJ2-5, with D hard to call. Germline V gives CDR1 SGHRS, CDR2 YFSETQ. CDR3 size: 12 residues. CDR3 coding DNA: TGCGCCAGCAGCCTCACCCACGCGCCCCCGTCCTTC. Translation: CASSLTHAPPSF.

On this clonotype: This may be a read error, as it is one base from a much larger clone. The CDR3 DNA reads TGTGCCAGCAGCCCGGGGGTAGGGAGCAGAGAGCCCCAGTACTTC. Its translation is CASSPGVGSREPQYF. The chain couples TRBV11-2 to TRBJ2-5; tentatively, D is TRBD2 (6 bases). The CDR3 is made up of 15 amino acids. The germline V gene encodes CDR1 SGHAT and CDR2 FQNNGV. The complete variable domain, with remaining parts taken from reference TRBV11-2 and TRBJ2-5, reads EAGVAQSPRYKIIEKRQSVAFWCNPISGHATLYWYQQILGQGPKLLIQFQNNGVVDDSQLPKDRFSAERLKGVDSTLKIQPAKLEDSAVYLCASSPGVGSREPQYFGPGTRLLVL.

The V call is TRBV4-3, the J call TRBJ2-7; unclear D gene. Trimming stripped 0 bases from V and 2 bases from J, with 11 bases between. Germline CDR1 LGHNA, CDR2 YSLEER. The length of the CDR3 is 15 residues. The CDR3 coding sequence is TGCGCCAGCAGCCAAGATAGGCAAGTGACCTACGAGCAGTACTTC. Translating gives CASSQDRQVTYEQYF.

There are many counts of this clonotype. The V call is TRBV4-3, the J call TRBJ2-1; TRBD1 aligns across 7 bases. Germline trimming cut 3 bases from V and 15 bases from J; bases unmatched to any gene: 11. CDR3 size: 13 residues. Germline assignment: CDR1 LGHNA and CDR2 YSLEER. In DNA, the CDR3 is TGCGCCAGCAGCCAGGGCCTGGGACAGAGTTTGTTCTTC. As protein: CASSQGLGQSLFF.

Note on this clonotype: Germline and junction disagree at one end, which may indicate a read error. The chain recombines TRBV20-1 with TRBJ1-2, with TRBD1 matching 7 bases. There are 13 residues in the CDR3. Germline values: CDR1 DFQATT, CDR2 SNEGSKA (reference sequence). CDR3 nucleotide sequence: TGCAGTGCCAGAGAACAGGGGCTCTATGGCTACACCTTC. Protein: CSAREQGLYGYTF.

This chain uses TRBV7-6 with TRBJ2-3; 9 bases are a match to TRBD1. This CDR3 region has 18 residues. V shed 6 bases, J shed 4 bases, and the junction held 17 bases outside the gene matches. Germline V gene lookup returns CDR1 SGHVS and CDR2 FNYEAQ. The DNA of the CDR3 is TGTGCCAGCAGTCCAAAAGAGCCGGACAGGGGACTCGCAGATACGCAGTATTTT. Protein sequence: CASSPKEPDRGLADTQYF.

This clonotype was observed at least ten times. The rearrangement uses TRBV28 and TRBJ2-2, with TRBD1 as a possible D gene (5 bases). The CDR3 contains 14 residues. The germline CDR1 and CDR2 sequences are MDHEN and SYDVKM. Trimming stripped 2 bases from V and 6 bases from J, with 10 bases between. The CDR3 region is CASSLGRVAGELFF. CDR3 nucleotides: TGTGCCAGCAGTTTAGGCAGGGTCGCCGGGGAGCTGTTTTTT.

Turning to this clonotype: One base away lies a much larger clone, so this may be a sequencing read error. The CDR3 is CASSLGLAGITGTQYF. The CDR3, as DNA: TGTGCCAGCAGCTTAGGACTAGCGGGGATCACAGGTACGCAGTATTTT. This chain connects TRBV7-8 to TRBJ2-3, with 11 bases that match TRBD2. The length of the CDR3 is 16 residues. Per germline, CDR1 SGHVS and CDR2 FQNEAQ. The whole variable domain, remainder taken from reference TRBV7-8 and TRBJ2-3, is GAGVSQSPRYKVAKRGQDVALRCDPISGHVSLFWYQQALGQGPEFLTYFQNEAQLDKSGLPSDRFFAERPEGSVSTLKIQRTQQEDSAVYLCASSLGLAGITGTQYFGPGTRLTVL.

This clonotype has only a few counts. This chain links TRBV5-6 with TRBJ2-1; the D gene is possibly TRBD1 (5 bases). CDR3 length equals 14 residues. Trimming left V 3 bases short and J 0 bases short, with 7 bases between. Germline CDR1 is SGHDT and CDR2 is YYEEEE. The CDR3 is CASSSGFSYNEQFF. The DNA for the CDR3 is TGTGCCAGCAGCTCAGGGTTCTCCTACAATGAGCAGTTCTTC.